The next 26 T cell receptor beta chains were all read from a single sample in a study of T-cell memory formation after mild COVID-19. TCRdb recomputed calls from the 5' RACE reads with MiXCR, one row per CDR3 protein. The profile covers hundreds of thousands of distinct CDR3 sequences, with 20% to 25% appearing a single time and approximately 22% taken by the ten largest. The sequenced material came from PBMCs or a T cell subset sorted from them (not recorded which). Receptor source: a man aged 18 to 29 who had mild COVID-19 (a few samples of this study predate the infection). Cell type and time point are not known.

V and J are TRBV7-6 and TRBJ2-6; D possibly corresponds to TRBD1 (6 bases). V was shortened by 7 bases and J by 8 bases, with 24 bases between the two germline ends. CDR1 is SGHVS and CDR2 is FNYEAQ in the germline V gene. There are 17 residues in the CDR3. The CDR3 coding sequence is TGTGCCAGCAAGTCCGCACCGGGACATCAGAGTCCCAACGTCCTGACTTTC. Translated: CASKSAPGHQSPNVLTF.

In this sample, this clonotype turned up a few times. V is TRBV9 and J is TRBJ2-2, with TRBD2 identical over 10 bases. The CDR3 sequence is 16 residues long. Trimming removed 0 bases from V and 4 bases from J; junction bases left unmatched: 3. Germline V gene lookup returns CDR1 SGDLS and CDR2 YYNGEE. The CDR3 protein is CASSVASGSRTGELFF. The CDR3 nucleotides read TGTGCCAGCAGCGTAGCTAGCGGGAGCCGCACCGGGGAGCTGTTTTTT.

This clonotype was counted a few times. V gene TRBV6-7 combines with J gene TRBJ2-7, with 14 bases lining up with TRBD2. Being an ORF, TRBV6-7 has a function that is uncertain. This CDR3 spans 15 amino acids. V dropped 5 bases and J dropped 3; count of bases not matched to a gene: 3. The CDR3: CASSGLAGGVYEQYV. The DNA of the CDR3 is TGTGCCAGCAGTGGACTAGCGGGGGGAGTCTACGAGCAGTACGTC.

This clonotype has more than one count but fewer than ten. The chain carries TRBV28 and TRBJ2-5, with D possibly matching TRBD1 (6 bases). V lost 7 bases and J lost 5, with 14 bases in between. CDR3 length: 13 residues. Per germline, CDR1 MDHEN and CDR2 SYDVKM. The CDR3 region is CASTRGTWETQYF. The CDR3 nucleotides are TGTGCCAGCACGAGGGGGACGTGGGAGACCCAGTACTTC.

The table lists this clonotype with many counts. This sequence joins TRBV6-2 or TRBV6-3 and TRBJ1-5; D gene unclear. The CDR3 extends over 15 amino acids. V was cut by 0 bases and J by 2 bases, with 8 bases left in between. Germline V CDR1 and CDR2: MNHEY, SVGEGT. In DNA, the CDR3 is TGTGCCAGCAGTTACTCGGGAAGGGGCAATCAGCCCCAGCATTTT. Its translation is CASSYSGRGNQPQHF.

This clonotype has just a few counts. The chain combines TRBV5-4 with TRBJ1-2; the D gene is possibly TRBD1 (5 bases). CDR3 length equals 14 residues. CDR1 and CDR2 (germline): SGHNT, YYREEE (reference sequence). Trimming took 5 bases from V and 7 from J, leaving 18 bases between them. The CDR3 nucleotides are TGTGCCAGCAGTTCTGACAGAAGAGCTTCTGGCTACACCTTC. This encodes CASSSDRRASGYTF.

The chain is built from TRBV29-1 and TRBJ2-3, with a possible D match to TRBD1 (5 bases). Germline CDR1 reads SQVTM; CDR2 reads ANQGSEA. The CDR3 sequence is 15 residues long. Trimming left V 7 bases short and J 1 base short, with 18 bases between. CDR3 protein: CSAYTVGHRTDTQYF. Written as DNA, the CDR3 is TGCAGCGCCTACACCGTCGGACACCGCACAGATACGCAGTATTTT.

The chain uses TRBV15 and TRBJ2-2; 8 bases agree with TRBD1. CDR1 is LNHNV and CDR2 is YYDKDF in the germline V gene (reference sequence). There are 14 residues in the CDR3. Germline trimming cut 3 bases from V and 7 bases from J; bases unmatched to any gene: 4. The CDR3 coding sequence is TGTGCCACCAGCAGGACAGGGGTCGGCGGGGAGCTGTTTTTT. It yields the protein CATSRTGVGGELFF.

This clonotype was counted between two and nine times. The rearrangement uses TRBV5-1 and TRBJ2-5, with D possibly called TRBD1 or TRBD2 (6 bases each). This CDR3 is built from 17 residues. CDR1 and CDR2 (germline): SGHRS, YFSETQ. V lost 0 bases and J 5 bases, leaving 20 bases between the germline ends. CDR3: CASSLGSPTGAGETQYF. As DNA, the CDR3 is TGCGCCAGCAGCTTGGGGTCCCCAACGGGGGCTGGGGAGACCCAGTACTTC.

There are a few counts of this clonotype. The CDR3 protein is CASSTRPTTNYGYTF. As DNA, the CDR3 is TGTGCCAGCAGCACGCGACCGACAACGAACTATGGCTACACCTTC. The chain recombines TRBV9 with TRBJ1-2; D gene ambiguous. Trimming left V 4 bases short and J 2 bases short, with 15 bases between. CDR1 is SGDLS and CDR2 is YYNGEE in the germline V gene. CDR3 length equals 15 residues.

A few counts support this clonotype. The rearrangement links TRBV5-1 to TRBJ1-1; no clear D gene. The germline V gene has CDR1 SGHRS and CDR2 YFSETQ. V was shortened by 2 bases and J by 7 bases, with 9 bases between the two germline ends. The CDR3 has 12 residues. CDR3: CASSFDGDEAFF. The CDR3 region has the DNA TGCGCCAGCAGCTTCGATGGTGATGAAGCTTTCTTT.

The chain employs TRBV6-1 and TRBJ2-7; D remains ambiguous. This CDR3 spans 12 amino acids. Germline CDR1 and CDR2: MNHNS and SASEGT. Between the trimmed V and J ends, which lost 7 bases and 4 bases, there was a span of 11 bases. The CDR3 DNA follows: TGTGCCAGCATAAGTTTACCGTACGAGCAGTACTTC. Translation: CASISLPYEQYF.

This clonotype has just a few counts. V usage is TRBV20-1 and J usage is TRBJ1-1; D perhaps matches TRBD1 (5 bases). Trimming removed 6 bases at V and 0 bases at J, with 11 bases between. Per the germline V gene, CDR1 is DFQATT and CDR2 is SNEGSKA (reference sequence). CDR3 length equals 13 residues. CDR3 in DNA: TGCAGTGCGCCGAGGGGCATGAACACTGAAGCTTTCTTT. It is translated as CSAPRGMNTEAFF.

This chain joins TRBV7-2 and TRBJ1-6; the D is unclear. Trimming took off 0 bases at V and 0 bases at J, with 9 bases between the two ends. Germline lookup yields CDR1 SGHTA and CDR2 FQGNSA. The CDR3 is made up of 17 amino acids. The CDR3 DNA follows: TGTGCCAGCAGCTTAGCCAGGCTTCTCTCCTATAATTCACCCCTCCACTTT. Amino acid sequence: CASSLARLLSYNSPLHF.

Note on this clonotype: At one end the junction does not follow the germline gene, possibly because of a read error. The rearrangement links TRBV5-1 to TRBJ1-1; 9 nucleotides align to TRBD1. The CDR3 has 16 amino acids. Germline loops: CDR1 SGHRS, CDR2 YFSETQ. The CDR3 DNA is TGCGACAGCAGGACTGCCGGGACAGGGTTTAACACTGAAGCTTTCTTT. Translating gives CDSRTAGTGFNTEAFF.

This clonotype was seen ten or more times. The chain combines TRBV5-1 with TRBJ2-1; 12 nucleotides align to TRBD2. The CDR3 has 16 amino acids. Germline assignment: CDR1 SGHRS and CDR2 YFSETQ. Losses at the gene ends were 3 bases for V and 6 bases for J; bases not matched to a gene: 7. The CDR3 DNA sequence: TGCGCCAGCAGCTCCGCGGGACTAGCGGGTTTCAATGAGCAGTTCTTC. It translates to CASSSAGLAGFNEQFF.

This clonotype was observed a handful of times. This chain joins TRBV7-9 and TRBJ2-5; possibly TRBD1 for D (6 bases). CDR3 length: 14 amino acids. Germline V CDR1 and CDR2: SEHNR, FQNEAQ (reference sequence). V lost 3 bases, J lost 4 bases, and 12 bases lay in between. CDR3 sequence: CASSFTTGRETQYF. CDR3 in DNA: TGTGCCAGCAGCTTCACGACAGGACGAGAGACCCAGTACTTC.

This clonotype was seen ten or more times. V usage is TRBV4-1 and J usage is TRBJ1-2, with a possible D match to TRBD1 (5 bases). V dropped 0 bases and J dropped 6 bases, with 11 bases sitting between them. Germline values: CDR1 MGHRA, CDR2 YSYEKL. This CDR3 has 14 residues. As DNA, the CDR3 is TGCGCCAGCAGCCAAGACCGGGGGTTCAATGGCTACACCTTC. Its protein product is CASSQDRGFNGYTF.

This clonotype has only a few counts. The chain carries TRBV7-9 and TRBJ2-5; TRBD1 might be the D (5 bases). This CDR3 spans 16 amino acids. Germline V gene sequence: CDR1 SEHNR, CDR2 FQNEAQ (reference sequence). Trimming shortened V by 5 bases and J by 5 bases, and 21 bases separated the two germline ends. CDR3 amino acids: CASSQPQKRGGETQYF. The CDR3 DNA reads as TGTGCCAGCAGCCAACCTCAGAAAAGGGGTGGGGAGACCCAGTACTTC. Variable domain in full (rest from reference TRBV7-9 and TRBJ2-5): DTGVSQNPRHKITKRGQNVTFRCDPISEHNRLYWYRQTLGQGPEFLTYFQNEAQLEKSRLLSDRFSAERPKGSFSTLEIQRTEQGDSAMYLCASSQPQKRGGETQYFGPGTRLLVL.

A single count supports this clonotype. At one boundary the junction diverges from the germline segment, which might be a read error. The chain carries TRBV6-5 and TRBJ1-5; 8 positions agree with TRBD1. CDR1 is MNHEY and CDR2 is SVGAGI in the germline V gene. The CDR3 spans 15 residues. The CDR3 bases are TGTGCCAGCCGTTACTCGACAGGGGCGGGTCAGCCCCAGCATTTT. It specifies CASRYSTGAGQPQHF.

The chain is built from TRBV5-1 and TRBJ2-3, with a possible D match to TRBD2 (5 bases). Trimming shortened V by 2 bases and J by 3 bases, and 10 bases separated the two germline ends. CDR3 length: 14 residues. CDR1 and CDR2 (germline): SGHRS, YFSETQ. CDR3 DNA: TGCGCCAGCAGCTTTGGAATAGCGACAGATACGCAGTATTTT. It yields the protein CASSFGIATDTQYF.

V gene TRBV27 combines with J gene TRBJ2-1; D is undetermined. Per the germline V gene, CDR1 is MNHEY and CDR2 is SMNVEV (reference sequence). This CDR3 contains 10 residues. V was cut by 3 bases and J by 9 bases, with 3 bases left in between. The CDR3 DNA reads TGTGCCAGCAGTTTTCCTGAGCAGTTCTTC. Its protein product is CASSFPEQFF.

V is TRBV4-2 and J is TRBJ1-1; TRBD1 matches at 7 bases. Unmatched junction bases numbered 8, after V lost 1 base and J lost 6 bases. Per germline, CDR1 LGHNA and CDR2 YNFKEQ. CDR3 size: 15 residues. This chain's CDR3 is CASSQAEQGRAEAFF. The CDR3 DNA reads TGTGCCAGCAGCCAAGCGGAACAGGGGAGGGCTGAAGCTTTCTTT.

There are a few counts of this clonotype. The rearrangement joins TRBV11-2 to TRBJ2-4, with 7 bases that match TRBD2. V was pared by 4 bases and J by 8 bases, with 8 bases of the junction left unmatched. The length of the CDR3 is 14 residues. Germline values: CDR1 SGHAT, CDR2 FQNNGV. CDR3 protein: CASSSRTGGDIQYF. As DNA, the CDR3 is TGTGCCAGCAGCTCGAGGACTGGGGGGGACATTCAGTACTTC.

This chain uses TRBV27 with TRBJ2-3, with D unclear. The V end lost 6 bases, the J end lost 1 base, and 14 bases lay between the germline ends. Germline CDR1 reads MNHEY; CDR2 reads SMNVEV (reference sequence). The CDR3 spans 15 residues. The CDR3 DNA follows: TGTGCCAGCAGCCAGTCTAGTGTGGGCACAGATACGCAGTATTTT. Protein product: CASSQSSVGTDTQYF.

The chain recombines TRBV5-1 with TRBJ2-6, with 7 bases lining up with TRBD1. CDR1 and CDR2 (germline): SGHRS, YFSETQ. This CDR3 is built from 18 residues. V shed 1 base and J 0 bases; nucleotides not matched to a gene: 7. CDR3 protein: CASSLTVAGGSGANVLTF. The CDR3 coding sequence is TGCGCCAGCAGCTTGACAGTGGCAGGGGGCTCTGGGGCCAACGTCCTGACTTTC.